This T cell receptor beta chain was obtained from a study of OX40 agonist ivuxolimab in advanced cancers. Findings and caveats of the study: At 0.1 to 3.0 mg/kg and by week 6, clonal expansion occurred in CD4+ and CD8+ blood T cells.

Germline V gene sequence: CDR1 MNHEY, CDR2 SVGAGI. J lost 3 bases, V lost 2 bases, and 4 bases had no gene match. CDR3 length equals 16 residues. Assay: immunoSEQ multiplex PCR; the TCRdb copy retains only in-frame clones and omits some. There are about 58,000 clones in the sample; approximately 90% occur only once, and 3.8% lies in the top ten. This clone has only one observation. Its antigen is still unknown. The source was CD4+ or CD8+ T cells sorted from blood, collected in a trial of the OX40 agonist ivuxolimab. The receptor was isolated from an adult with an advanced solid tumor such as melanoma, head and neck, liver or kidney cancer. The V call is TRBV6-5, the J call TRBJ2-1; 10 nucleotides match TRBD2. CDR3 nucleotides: TGTGCCAGCAGTTACCCCACTAGCGGGGACTACAATGAGCAGTTCTTC. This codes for CASSYPTSGDYNEQFF.